This T cell receptor (beta chain) derives from a study of cytomegalovirus exposure and HLA in healthy donors (dated by TCRdb to 2016 to 2017). Some background on the complete study: An earlier analysis of about 530 of the donors reported about 260 Gb of sequence data and 95 million to 130 million unique TCR beta sequences obtained from about 170 million T cells. All discovery cohort repertoires had been generated using a single sequencing platform. Using immunosequencing, the study profiled T cell repertoires from 500 to 800 subjects and related those repertoires to cytomegalovirus serostatus. A later analysis re-examined previously published TCR beta repertoires from 610 or so donors and added high-resolution HLA genotyping to investigate patterns of TCR occurrence. Among over 350 genotyped donors of the cohort, an average of about 240,000 unique TCR beta nucleotide sequences were sequenced per donor, about a sixth of them non-productive. High-throughput TCR immunosequencing, statistical association of individual TCRs with disease status, and machine learning were combined to predict cytomegalovirus infection status. An earlier analysis of some 600 of the donors applied high-throughput TCR beta sequencing to assess whether each TCR beta V gene segment acted as functional or pseudogenic. The number of typed donors differed by locus: about 620-630 for A, B, C, DRB1 and DQB1; approximately 540 for DQA1; approximately 600 for DPA1; and about 450 for DPB1. The later analysis used no new phenotypic data to find candidate immune exposures, relying instead on TCR beta sequences and their occurrence across donors. Donor age, sex, ethnicity and CMV serostatus were collected together with the repertoire data. Besides the first cohort of approximately 670 subjects, a separate validation cohort made up of 95 to 150 different subjects was used. Roughly 5 DR-DQ haplotypes were handled as single units for association and clustering, since linkage in the cohort was strong. HLA typing included class I and class II loci at four-digit resolution. An early release covering roughly 640 HLA-typed donors comprised roughly 300 gigabases of sequencing data and around 80 million unique TCR sequences. Genome-wide SNP genotypes for about three fifths of the roughly 670 donors were used in a later genetic analysis, which treated that subset as a discovery cohort. The aim of the study was to test whether cataloging public T cell receptors could identify signatures of past pathogen exposure. Among the approximately 430 genotyped donors, 75% to 90% belonged to the genetic ancestry cluster associated with self-reported Caucasian donors.

The protocol used for the library was the immunoSEQ multiplex PCR assay. For the multiplex PCR, a mixture combining 60 forward primers for TCR Vbeta segments and 13 reverse primers for TCR Jbeta segments was used. The CDR3 region of rearranged TCR beta genes was amplified from genomic DNA by a multiplex PCR assay. The Illumina HiSeq System was used to sequence the amplified TCR beta libraries as 87-base-pair reads. The source study handled its data this way. In a later analysis, some 80 million unique TCR beta chains were counted across the 666 repertoires, and roughly 10 million of these chains were shared by at least two donors. Raw reads were error-corrected and collapsed into unique sequences with a nearest-neighbor algorithm that merged closely related sequences to remove PCR and sequencing errors. Alignment of CDR3 sequences to IMGT reference sequences was used to assign V, D and J gene segments. For a sequence to be retained, a match of at least six nucleotides was required to both a V gene segment and a J gene segment. A rearrangement was called productive if the CDR3 had no stop codons and remained in frame with V and J, and every other rearrangement was called non-productive. Following IMGT convention, CDR3 was defined as the stretch from the second conserved V-encoded cysteine up to the conserved J-encoded phenylalanine. The earlier analysis of a few hundred of the donors excluded any sequence lacking an unambiguous match to a single V gene segment. An earlier analysis of approximately 590 of the donors classified V segments as functional when productive rearrangements were above 56.7% and as segregating when the standard deviation between donors was above 5%. A statistical classification framework was built for diagnosing cytomegalovirus status from the catalog of TCR beta chain sequences. A later analysis assigned V and J genes by comparing TCR nucleotide sequences with IMGT/GENE-DB human TR gene sequences. The TCRdist pipeline was used in a later analysis to assign CDR3 sequences and most-parsimonious VDJ recombination scenarios. A later analysis defined each TCR beta chain by its CDR3 amino acid sequence plus V-gene family, and excluded reads lacking a unique V-gene family. As a way to deal with suspected cross-contamination and a sequencing artifact, a later analysis dropped 640 or so nucleotide sequences that were highly shared and had low generation probability. In a later analysis, a clonal expansion index for each public chain was calculated from normalized within-repertoire ranks of inferred template counts. Generation probabilities in a later analysis came from a VDJ recombination model fitted to out-of-frame rearrangements, and those results were checked against IGoR. A later analysis scored TCR-TCR, TCR-HLA and TCR-CMV co-occurrence with hypergeometric tests, applying a repertoire-size bias correction to TCR pairs. In a later analysis, false discovery rates were estimated by permuting HLA or CMV assignments 20 times. In a later analysis, co-occurring TCRs were grouped using DBSCAN, and TCRdist sequence similarity was added for clustering within HLA-allele-positive subsets. Repertoires with fewer than 30,000 or more than 120,000 public chains, plus five repertoires with anomalous nucleotide sharing, were excluded from co-occurrence clustering. TCRdb's version of the immuneACCESS table is confined to in-frame rearrangements and falls short of the full clone set. An unresolved V gene accounts for under half of the shortfall where checked; the remainder is of unknown origin. Clone size and the V and J calls come from that table; the DNA yielded D and trimming. In all, the sample holds 200,000 to 300,000 clones, and more than 75% of those were seen once. The ten largest clones add up to 4.5% to 6% of the sample.

The CDR3 runs 15 residues from the cysteine to the phenylalanine. Only the CDR3 region is kept as DNA, spanning 45 bases read in frame from base 1. At the junction V is shortened by 5 bases and J by 7 bases; bases outside the gene matches: 8. The germline V gene yields ENHRY for CDR1 and SYGVKD for CDR2. The study at large found these results: The only immune exposure information available for the cohort was CMV serostatus. The classifier was reported to diagnose cytomegalovirus status with high specificity and sensitivity in both the original cohort and the validation cohort. In a later analysis, HLA-associated TCR beta chains showed more clonal expansion and lower generation probabilities than non-associated chains that were equally common. Because counts were too low, 15 or so rarely observed V segments, including chromosome 9 orphons, were excluded from the earlier analysis of 587 of the donors. Presence/absence analyses assumed roughly uniform sequencing depth across donors, an assumption that may not hold. Because HLA typing was unavailable for some donors at each locus, only the typed subset was used in association tests. In a later analysis, most CMV-associated TCR beta chains were found to appear HLA-restricted, with HLA associations seemingly driven largely by CMV exposure. A cluster of highly shared sequence variants was judged likely to be a technical artifact of the sequencing pipeline. An earlier analysis of around 540 of the donors showed that most TCR beta V segments appeared in productive rearrangements either about 87% or about 30% of the time, which broadly matched IMGT annotations. Several of the top co-occurrence clusters appeared to be linked to parvovirus B19, influenza, CMV and Epstein-Barr virus, according to a later analysis. When HLA alleles, especially DR and DQ, strongly co-occurred, attributing TCR associations to individual alleles was difficult. A later genetic analysis associated a missense DCLRE1C variant with V-gene and J-gene trimming of TCR beta chains, and an independent cohort replicated the association. Linkage disequilibrium might explain the correlated functional status among segregating V segments, but an unknown experimental factor could not be excluded. According to the authors, the approach could potentially be generalized to other disease states and immunological phenotypes. In a later analysis, TCR association rates were found to vary across HLA loci, with the most associated TCRs seen for DRB1 alleles and the fewest for HLA-C alleles. The study listed 164 TCR beta chains as associated with cytomegalovirus. A few of the identified cytomegalovirus-associated TCR beta chains were confirmed in vitro to be specific for cytomegalovirus antigens. A later genetic analysis reported fewer N-insertions in productive TCRs among donors in an Asian-associated ancestry cluster than the 666-donor mean. Because the 87-base-pair reads could not distinguish some IMGT-functional V segments, including TRBV6-2 and TRBV6-3, those segments were excluded. In a later analysis, over 15,000 TCR beta sequences were associated with specific HLA alleles at a false discovery rate of 0.05. A further reported finding was that TCR beta sequences accurately predicted the HLA-A and HLA-B alleles for most subjects in the first cohort. Most TCR sequences were seen in very few donors, while some public TCRs were found in many individuals. The cohort was sequenced for TCR beta chains only, and without alpha or paired-chain data the features that could be detected were limited.

The cohort was made up of roughly 670 healthy bone marrow donors. Cohort members were all nominally healthy when sampled, although unrecorded immune exposures were likely present. The donor was CMV seropositive and belonged to the group of some 290 seropositive cohort members. A peripheral blood sample was collected from each donor, and TCR beta sequencing was performed on peripheral blood mononuclear cells. Genomic DNA was extracted from the blood cell samples with the Qiagen DNeasy Blood Extraction Kit. Of note for this clone: Its target antigen remains unknown. Per-base qualities were not stored, and no clone one base away is much larger.

The source material was PBMCs. The receptor comes from a woman aged 40 to 50 in good health and CMV-seropositive. The sequence is built from TRBV10-3 and TRBJ2-1; 10 of the junction bases match TRBD1. DNA sequence: TGTGCCATCAGTAGTACGACAGGGGGCATGAATGAGCAGTTCTTC. This yields the protein CAISSTTGGMNEQFF.